Shown below are 16 T cell receptor beta chains from a single sample sequenced in a study of T-cell memory formation after mild COVID-19. Each CDR3 protein is one row after TCRdb ran MiXCR on the 5' RACE reads. The profile covers 300,000 to 400,000 distinct CDR3 sequences, with 25% to 30% appearing a single time and less than 15% taken by the ten largest. The material sequenced was PBMCs or a T cell subset sorted from them (not recorded which). All receptors come from an adult woman who had mild COVID-19 (a few samples of this study predate the infection). Cell type and time point are not known.

This clonotype was seen more than once but under ten times. V gene TRBV5-1 combines with J gene TRBJ2-7, with 9 bases that match TRBD1. V lost 4 bases to trimming and J lost 6 bases; unmatched junction nucleotides: 11. The germline gives CDR1 SGHRS, CDR2 YFSETQ. The CDR3 contains 15 residues. The CDR3 reads CASSPNFGTGFEQYF. The CDR3 DNA is TGCGCCAGCAGCCCTAATTTTGGGACAGGGTTCGAGCAGTACTTC. Based on the CDR3 plus reference TRBV5-1 and TRBJ2-7, the full variable domain is KAGVTQTPRYLIKTRGQQVTLSCSPISGHRSVSWYQQTPGQGLQFLFEYFSETQRNKGNFPGRFSGRQFSNSRSEMNVSTLELGDSALYLCASSPNFGTGFEQYFGPGTRLTVT.

The V gene is TRBV25-1, the J gene TRBJ1-1; TRBD1 aligns across 7 bases. The CDR3 is 16 residues long. J lost 1 base, V lost 3 bases, and 8 bases had no gene match. Germline V lookup: CDR1 MGHDK, CDR2 SYGVNS. The CDR3 bases are TGTGCCAGCAGTGATTGGGACAGCCTTCGGAACACTGAAGCTTTCTTT. This sequence encodes CASSDWDSLRNTEAFF.

V and J are TRBV4-1 and TRBJ2-2, with TRBD2 identical over 9 bases. The CDR3 sequence is 16 residues long. V dropped 1 base and J dropped 4; count of bases not matched to a gene: 4. CDR1 MGHRA and CDR2 YSYEKL come from the germline V gene. CDR3 region: CASSQASGGPTGELFF. As DNA, the CDR3 is TGCGCCAGCAGCCAAGCGAGCGGGGGGCCCACCGGGGAGCTGTTTTTT.

This clonotype has just a few counts. This sequence joins TRBV9 and TRBJ2-3; TRBD2 matches 13 bases. The CDR3 consists of 18 residues. Germline CDR1 SGDLS, CDR2 YYNGEE. V trimming: 0 bases; J trimming: 0 bases; junction bases outside the gene matches: 4. The CDR3 DNA reads TGTGCCAGCAGCGTAGGTACTAGCGGGGGGGCCAGCACAGATACGCAGTATTTT. This translates into CASSVGTSGGASTDTQYF.

The chain employs TRBV7-2 and TRBJ2-2; D unresolved. CDR3 size: 15 residues. With 1 base removed from V and 1 base from J, the gap between germline ends came to 7 bases. Germline CDR1 SGHTA, CDR2 FQGNSA. CDR3 nucleotide sequence: TGTGCCAGCAGCTTAGGGGATCAGAACACCGGGGAGCTGTTTTTT. Its protein is CASSLGDQNTGELFF.

This clonotype has a handful of counts. The rearrangement joins TRBV6-2 or TRBV6-3 to TRBJ2-5; 10 bases line up with TRBD2. CDR3 length equals 15 residues. Germline lookup yields CDR1 MNHEY and CDR2 SVGEGT. Losses at the gene ends were 5 bases for V and 2 bases for J; bases not matched to a gene: 5. For the CDR3, the DNA is TGTGCCAGCAGTCCAGCGGGACTAGCGCAAGAGACCCAGTACTTC. Translated: CASSPAGLAQETQYF.

The V gene is TRBV25-1, the J gene TRBJ2-3; 9 bases fit TRBD2. The CDR3 contains 15 residues. CDR1 is MGHDK, CDR2 SYGVNS, per germline. V dropped 3 bases and J dropped 6; count of bases not matched to a gene: 7. The DNA for the CDR3 is TGTGCCAGCAGTGAGGGGACTAGCTCCGCCGATACGCAGTATTTT. As protein: CASSEGTSSADTQYF.

In its sample, this clonotype was seen a few times. J is TRBJ2-2 and V is TRBV29-1; weak D call: TRBD1 (6 bases). V was trimmed by 3 bases and J by 5 bases, leaving 10 bases between them. The CDR3 sequence is 13 residues long. The germline gives CDR1 SQVTM, CDR2 ANQGSEA. CDR3 region: CSVEGAPTGELFF. The CDR3 region has the DNA TGCAGCGTTGAGGGGGCTCCTACCGGGGAGCTGTTTTTT.

This clonotype was seen a few times. J is TRBJ2-3 and V is TRBV21-1. TRBV21-1 is a documented pseudogene. There are 14 residues in the CDR3. CDR3 amino acids: CASSKETSSDTQYF. CDR3 in DNA: TGTGCCAGCAGCAAAGAGACTAGTTCAGATACGCAGTATTTT.

This clonotype was seen a few times. The chain links TRBV5-1 to TRBJ2-7; D is possibly TRBD1 (6 bases). The germline V gene encodes CDR1 SGHRS and CDR2 YFSETQ. Trimming left V 3 bases short and J 6 bases short, with 22 bases between. The length of the CDR3 is 16 residues. The CDR3, as DNA: TGCGCCAGCAGCTCAGGGGAAGGGCAGGCGTACTCCGAGCAGTACTTC. Translated: CASSSGEGQAYSEQYF.

This clonotype was seen a handful of times. This sequence joins TRBV7-8 and TRBJ1-1, with a weak D call TRBD1 (5 bases). This CDR3 comprises 14 residues. CDR1 is SGHVS and CDR2 is FQNEAQ in the germline V gene. V was trimmed by 5 bases and J by 1 base, leaving 11 bases between them. The CDR3 loop reads CASSPRQGNTEAFF. In DNA, the CDR3 is TGTGCCAGCAGCCCTAGGCAGGGGAACACTGAAGCTTTCTTT.

This clonotype was seen a handful of times. This chain uses TRBV7-3 with TRBJ2-1, with D possibly being TRBD1 (6 bases). Trimming shortened V by 3 bases and J by 5 bases, and 17 bases separated the two germline ends. The CDR3 is made up of 16 amino acids. Germline assignment: CDR1 SGHTA and CDR2 FQGTGA. CDR3 sequence reads: CASSLGVGAGNNEQFF. The CDR3 DNA reads as TGTGCCAGCAGCTTGGGTGTGGGGGCTGGGAACAATGAGCAGTTCTTC.

This clonotype was seen more than once but under ten times. The V and J genes are TRBV5-1 and TRBJ2-3, with TRBD2 as a possible D gene (5 bases). Germline V lookup: CDR1 SGHRS, CDR2 YFSETQ. This CDR3 is 14 amino acids long. V dropped 4 bases and J dropped 3 bases, with 12 bases sitting between them. The CDR3: CASSPGLTTDTQYF. The CDR3 DNA is TGCGCCAGCAGCCCCGGACTTACTACAGATACGCAGTATTTT.

This chain uses TRBV7-2 with TRBJ2-1; 8 bases fit TRBD1. Germline trimming cut 2 bases from V and 10 bases from J; bases unmatched to any gene: 7. The CDR3 is 14 amino acids. Germline V gives CDR1 SGHTA, CDR2 FQGNSA. The DNA of the CDR3 is TGTGCCAGCAGCTTACTGGGACAGGTCGTAGAGCAGTTCTTC. Its protein product is CASSLLGQVVEQFF.

J is TRBJ1-2 and V is TRBV9; 9 bases align to TRBD1. The length of the CDR3 is 16 residues. V lost 0 bases and J lost 0; bases outside the gene matches: 3. The germline CDR1 and CDR2 sequences are SGDLS and YYNGEE. CDR3 in amino acids: CASSVGGTGPNYGYTF. For the CDR3, the DNA is TGTGCCAGCAGCGTAGGAGGGACAGGGCCTAACTATGGCTACACCTTC. The variable domain in full, completed from reference TRBV9 and TRBJ1-2, reads DSGVTQTPKHLITATGQRVTLRCSPRSGDLSVYWYQQSLDQGLQFLIQYYNGEERAKGNILERFSAQQFPDLHSELNLSSLELGDSALYFCASSVGGTGPNYGYTFGSGTRLTVV.

This chain joins TRBV12-3 or TRBV12-4 and TRBJ2-3, with 11 nucleotides matching TRBD2. This CDR3 comprises 13 residues. V lost 4 bases, J lost 15 bases, and 9 bases stayed unmatched. This CDR3 reads CASSSQGTSGPYF. The CDR3 nucleotides read TGTGCCAGCAGTTCCCAGGGGACTAGCGGCCCCTATTTT.